These 27 T cell receptor beta chains share one sample of origin, sequenced in a study of cytomegalovirus exposure and HLA in healthy donors. The study ran its PCR with 60 Vbeta and 13 Jbeta primers. TCRdb's copy holds only in-frame clones and misses some; the assay was immunoSEQ multiplex PCR. This sample has 180,000 or so clones; 75% to 85% occur once, and the top ten carry about 2.5%. Sequencing was performed on PBMCs. All receptors come from a woman younger than 45 in good health and CMV-seropositive.

Only a few counts were recorded for this clone. This chain links TRBV15 with TRBJ2-7, with a possible D match to TRBD1 (6 bases). The CDR3 covers 14 residues. Deletions cut 0 bases from V and 5 bases from J, with 11 bases between. CDR1 LNHNV and CDR2 YYDKDF come from the germline V gene (reference sequence). The CDR3 spells CATSRDPGAHEQYF. CDR3 nucleotide sequence: TGTGCCACCAGCAGAGATCCAGGGGCCCACGAGCAGTACTTC.

This chain joins TRBV6-5 and TRBJ2-7, with D tentatively TRBD2 (5 bases). Germline assignment: CDR1 MNHEY and CDR2 SVGAGI. The CDR3 runs 15 residues. With 5 bases removed from V and 0 bases from J, the gap between germline ends came to 14 bases. Written as DNA, the CDR3 is TGTGCCAGCAGTCCCACCGGGATTAGCTCCTACGAGCAGTACTTC. Its protein is CASSPTGISSYEQYF.

The CDR3 coding sequence is TGTGCCATTGGGCGGGAGGTGAATCAGCCCCAGCATTTT. It codes for CAIGREVNQPQHF. The chain is built from TRBV10-3 and TRBJ1-5; no reliable D call. This CDR3 is built from 13 residues. CDR1 is ENHRY, CDR2 SYGVKD, per germline. V lost 9 bases, J lost 4 bases, and 13 bases lay in between.

CDR3 coding DNA: TGTGCCAGCAGCTCGGGGGTTGATGAAAAACTGTTTTTT. Its translation is CASSSGVDEKLFF. The chain uses TRBV7-9 and TRBJ1-4, with TRBD1 as a possible D gene (5 bases). The length of the CDR3 is 13 residues. Germline values: CDR1 SEHNR, CDR2 FQNEAQ (reference sequence). V was shortened by 4 bases and J by 6 bases, with 9 bases between the two germline ends.

V and J are TRBV5-1 and TRBJ2-5; 8 positions agree with TRBD2. Judging by the DNA end, TRBJ2-7 fits better; the J call may be wrong. CDR3 size: 17 residues. The germline gives CDR1 SGHRS, CDR2 YFSETQ. The CDR3 DNA is TGCGCCAGCAGCTTATTTGGCTTAGCGGGGCTTACCTACGAGCAGTACTTC. This gives the protein CASSLFGLAGLTYEQYF.

V gene TRBV29-1 combines with J gene TRBJ2-5; TRBD1 agrees at 9 bases. The trim removed 5 bases at V and 5 bases at J, leaving 9 bases unmatched. The germline V gene encodes CDR1 SQVTM and CDR2 ANQGSEA. The CDR3 sequence is 14 residues long. CDR3 region: CSVSPGQGGETQYF. The CDR3 region has the DNA TGCAGCGTTTCCCCGGGACAGGGAGGGGAGACCCAGTACTTC.

The chain recombines TRBV27 with TRBJ2-3; TRBD2 might be the D (8 bases). The V end was cut by 5 bases, the J end by 9 bases, with 27 bases between. CDR3 length equals 17 residues. CDR1 MNHEY and CDR2 SMNVEV come from the germline V gene (reference sequence). This chain's CDR3 is CASSPRRAGARGGTQYF. Written as DNA, the CDR3 is TGTGCCAGCAGTCCCCGGCGAGCGGGGGCCAGGGGGGGGACGCAGTATTTT.

J is TRBJ1-6 and V is TRBV28; 7 nucleotides line up with TRBD1. The V gene end was trimmed by 6 bases and the J gene end by 7 bases; junction bases not matched to a gene: 6. The V gene's germline CDR1 is MDHEN and CDR2 SYDVKM. The CDR3 is 14 amino acids. The chain's CDR3 is CASSPGQINSPLHF. As DNA, the CDR3 is TGTGCCAGCAGCCCGGGACAGATCAATTCACCCCTCCACTTT.

The chain has TRBV28 and TRBJ1-4; D is unresolved. This CDR3 contains 16 residues. Germline loops: CDR1 MDHEN, CDR2 SYDVKM. With 6 bases removed from V and 0 bases from J, the gap between germline ends came to 14 bases. The CDR3 sequence: CASSKLLTTTNEKLFF. The CDR3, as DNA: TGTGCCAGCAGCAAACTCCTCACTACAACTAATGAAAAACTGTTTTTT.

This chain links TRBV4-2 with TRBJ2-5; D might be TRBD1 (6 bases). The germline V gene has CDR1 LGHNA and CDR2 YNFKEQ. The CDR3 covers 14 residues. The V end was cut by 4 bases, the J end by 2 bases, with 11 bases between. The chain's CDR3 is CASSPGQLQETQYF. The CDR3 nucleotides read TGTGCCAGCAGCCCCGGACAGTTACAAGAGACCCAGTACTTC.

The chain uses TRBV30 and TRBJ1-2, with a tentative D call TRBD1 (5 bases). Germline V gives CDR1 GTSNPN, CDR2 SVGIG (reference sequence). This CDR3 has 17 residues. V shed 1 base and J shed 3 bases, with 21 bases lying between them. CDR3 loop: CAWSGGVFNEADYGYTF. CDR3 coding DNA: TGTGCCTGGAGTGGGGGGGTGTTTAACGAGGCCGACTATGGCTACACCTTC.

The CDR3 coding sequence is TGTGCTACAAGGGGAAATACTGAAGCTTTCTTT. The encoded protein is CATRGNTEAFF. V gene TRBV12-5 combines with J gene TRBJ1-1, with D possibly matching TRBD1 (5 bases). Between the trimmed V and J ends, which lost 10 bases and 5 bases, there was a span of 11 bases. The CDR3 is 11 residues long. Germline lookup yields CDR1 LGHNT and CDR2 FRNRAP. The full variable domain, with the rest looked up from reference TRBV12-5 and TRBJ1-1, is DARVTQTPRHKVTEMGQEVTMRCQPILGHNTVFWYRQTMMQGLELLAYFRNRAPLDDSGMPKDRFSAEMPDATLATLKIQPSEPRDSAVYFCATRGNTEAFFGQGTRLTVV.

The rearrangement joins TRBV5-8 to TRBJ2-2, with 7 bases lining up with TRBD1. The trim removed 2 bases at V and 0 bases at J, leaving 1 base unmatched. Germline CDR1 SGHTS, CDR2 YDEGEE. The CDR3 is made up of 15 amino acids. This chain's CDR3 is CASSFTGANTGELFF. CDR3 nucleotides: TGTGCCAGCAGCTTTACAGGGGCGAACACCGGGGAGCTGTTTTTT.

V usage is TRBV2 and J usage is TRBJ1-4, with TRBD1 matching 8 bases. The CDR3 has 12 residues. J lost 7 bases, V lost 11 bases, and 6 bases had no gene match. The germline V gene has CDR1 SNHLY and CDR2 FYNNEI. The CDR3 coding sequence is TGTGCCGCCAGGGGGCACGCTGAAAAACTGTTTTTT. Translation gives CAARGHAEKLFF.

J is TRBJ2-7 and V is TRBV10-3; 9 nucleotides match TRBD1. The germline V gene encodes CDR1 ENHRY and CDR2 SYGVKD. The CDR3 extends over 14 amino acids. V dropped 5 bases and J dropped 4; count of bases not matched to a gene: 6. The CDR3 DNA reads as TGTGCCATCAGTACCAAACAGGGGGCTTACGAGCAGTACTTC. As protein: CAISTKQGAYEQYF.

The table lists this clone with a count of one. V and J are TRBV6-5 and TRBJ2-5, with TRBD2 identical over 12 bases. The junction had 12 bases not matched to a gene; V was cut back by 6 bases and J by 10 bases. Germline assignment: CDR1 MNHEY and CDR2 SVGAGI. The CDR3 is made up of 15 amino acids. The CDR3 DNA is TGTGCCAGCAGGAGCCTAGCGGGGGGGGTACTGGACCAGTACTTC. Translated, it gives CASRSLAGGVLDQYF.

The rearrangement uses TRBV29-1 and TRBJ1-1; 10 positions match TRBD1. CDR3 length: 14 amino acids. The V segment lost 5 bases and the J segment 3 bases; nucleotides outside the gene matches: 6. Germline CDR1 reads SQVTM; CDR2 reads ANQGSEA. The CDR3 region is CSVFDGQGDTEAFF. The CDR3 DNA reads as TGCAGCGTTTTTGACGGACAGGGGGACACTGAAGCTTTCTTT.

The chain is built from TRBV2 and TRBJ2-3; 7 positions match TRBD1. The CDR3 totals 19 residues. CDR1 SNHLY and CDR2 FYNNEI come from the germline V gene. The J segment lost 2 bases and the V segment lost 5 bases, leaving 19 bases of the junction unmatched. As DNA, the CDR3 is TGTGCCAGCAGTCCAAATACAGGGGTCGCGGTATTACTCACAGATACGCAGTATTTT. Protein sequence: CASSPNTGVAVLLTDTQYF.

There are a few counts of this clone. V is TRBV7-2 and J is TRBJ1-4, with D possibly matching TRBD1 (6 bases). Trimming took off 5 bases at V and 7 bases at J, with 17 bases between the two ends. The length of the CDR3 is 15 residues. Germline-derived CDR1 and CDR2 are SGHTA and FQGNSA. The CDR3 is CASSPRQAPGEKLFF. As DNA, the CDR3 is TGTGCCAGCAGCCCGCGACAGGCACCGGGTGAAAAACTGTTTTTT.

This chain joins TRBV29-1 and TRBJ1-6, with D tentatively TRBD1 (6 bases). Germline lookup yields CDR1 SQVTM and CDR2 ANQGSEA. There are 13 residues in the CDR3. V dropped 6 bases and J dropped 6 bases, with 12 bases sitting between them. The CDR3 loop reads CSVSTGTNSPLHF. CDR3 nucleotides: TGCAGCGTATCCACAGGGACTAATTCACCCCTCCACTTT.

This clone was counted once. The chain carries TRBV6-5 and TRBJ2-1; 7 bases align to TRBD1. V lost 6 bases, J lost 4 bases, and 9 bases stayed unmatched. This CDR3 contains 15 residues. Germline loops: CDR1 MNHEY, CDR2 SVGAGI. The CDR3 sequence is CASSPGQSLYNEQFF. CDR3 nucleotide sequence: TGTGCCAGCAGCCCGGGACAGAGCCTGTACAATGAGCAGTTCTTC.

This chain joins TRBV30 and TRBJ2-7; 11 positions match TRBD1. CDR1 is GTSNPN, CDR2 SVGIG, per germline (reference sequence). The CDR3 is 13 amino acids. Trimming at V came to 5 bases and at J to 4 bases, leaving 4 bases not matched to a gene. CDR3 residues: CAWAGTGGYEQYF. CDR3 DNA sequence: TGTGCCTGGGCCGGGACAGGGGGTTACGAGCAGTACTTC.

The gene calls are TRBV10-3 and TRBJ1-5, with TRBD1 matching 12 bases. CDR3 length equals 15 residues. Germline CDR1 and CDR2: ENHRY and SYGVKD. With 8 bases clipped from V and 6 bases from J, the junction kept 8 bases outside the gene matches. The CDR3 DNA reads as TGTGCCATCGGGGGGGACAGGGGGCGCGGTCAGCCCCAGCATTTT. Residues: CAIGGDRGRGQPQHF.

V usage is TRBV7-9 and J usage is TRBJ2-3; TRBD2 matches 9 bases. This CDR3 spans 14 amino acids. The germline V gene has CDR1 SEHNR and CDR2 FQNEAQ (reference sequence). The V segment lost 5 bases and the J segment 4 bases; nucleotides outside the gene matches: 4. The CDR3 DNA reads TGTGCCAGCAGCGACCGGACTAGCGCAGATACGCAGTATTTT. Translation: CASSDRTSADTQYF. The full variable domain, in which reference TRBV7-9 and TRBJ2-3 provide the parts outside the CDR3, is DTGVSQNPRHKITKRGQNVTFRCDPISEHNRLYWYRQTLGQGPEFLTYFQNEAQLEKSRLLSDRFSAERPKGSFSTLEIQRTEQGDSAMYLCASSDRTSADTQYFGPGTRLTVL.

The chain employs TRBV5-6 and TRBJ2-7; tentatively, D is TRBD1 (6 bases). Germline V gene data show CDR1 as SGHDT and CDR2 as YYEEEE. CDR3 length: 15 amino acids. Trimming took 4 bases from V and 1 from J, leaving 15 bases between them. The CDR3, as DNA: TGTGCCAGCAGCGTAAGGGGGTCGCTATCCTACGAGCAGTACTTC. As protein: CASSVRGSLSYEQYF. The variable domain in full, completed from reference TRBV5-6 and TRBJ2-7, reads DAGVTQSPTHLIKTRGQQVTLRCSPKSGHDTVSWYQQALGQGPQFIFQYYEEEERQRGNFPDRFSGHQFPNYSSELNVNALLLGDSALYLCASSVRGSLSYEQYFGPGTRLTVT.

This clone was observed a single time. This chain connects TRBV11-2 to TRBJ1-6; 8 bases are a match to TRBD1. Germline V gene data show CDR1 as SGHAT and CDR2 as FQNNGV. V gave up 4 bases and J gave up 10 bases; unmatched junction bases: 9. The CDR3 sequence is 15 residues long. In DNA form, the CDR3 reads TGTGCCAGCAGCTCAGGACAGGGTTCCTACTCACCCCTCCACTTT. Its translation: CASSSGQGSYSPLHF.

This clone has just a few counts. The chain joins TRBV7-2 to TRBJ2-1; 8 bases are a match to TRBD2. The CDR3 is 16 residues long. Trimming removed 6 bases from V and 8 bases from J; junction bases left unmatched: 15. Looked up from germline, CDR1 is SGHTA and CDR2 is FQGNSA. CDR3: CASSRGSAGGWDEQFF. DNA for the CDR3: TGTGCCAGCAGTCGGGGCTCGGCGGGGGGTTGGGATGAGCAGTTCTTC.